The 2 T cell receptor beta chains below come from one sample, sequenced in a study of blood T cell repertoires in COVID-19. Sequencing used immunoSEQ multiplex PCR; TCRdb keeps in-frame clones, though not all of them. The sample yields 170,000 or so clones, 65% to 85% seen once. Sequences were obtained from peripheral blood. The receptors here all came from a woman aged 40 to 50 with COVID-19, enrolled during active disease.

As DNA, the CDR3 is TGTGCCAGCAGCGACCCGAAGCGCCACTCTGGAAACACCATATATTTT. Amino acids: CASSDPKRHSGNTIYF. This chain uses TRBV7-8 with TRBJ1-3; no clear D gene. The germline V gene encodes CDR1 SGHVS and CDR2 FQNEAQ. There are 16 residues in the CDR3. V lost 5 bases and J lost 0, with 14 bases in between.

The chain combines TRBV13 with TRBJ2-6, with D perhaps TRBD2 (6 bases). The V end lost 7 bases, the J end lost 0 bases, and 13 bases lay between the germline ends. CDR3 length: 16 amino acids. Germline CDR1 is PRHDT and CDR2 is FYEKMQ (reference sequence). CDR3 in amino acids: CASNLRAGSGANVLTF. CDR3 DNA sequence: TGTGCCAGCAACCTAAGAGCGGGCTCTGGGGCCAACGTCCTGACTTTC.